The rows below give T cell receptor beta chains drawn from one sample of a study of shared clonotypes between healthy human individuals. The method was immunoSEQ multiplex PCR; TCRdb's version includes in-frame clones alone and lacks a portion of them. The data show over a million clones, approximately 76% seen once. Sequencing was performed on memory CD4+ T cells sorted from blood. The receptors originated from a man between 18 and 29 years old in good health. Both conserved end residues are part of each CDR3. The order of the fields is V gene, clone size, D gene, J gene, CDR3 DNA, CDR3 protein. D genes are given only for firm matches. Some rows have no size entry. The others give once, few or many, or a class for an expanded clone.

>TRBV4-1|-|-|TRBJ1-3
TGCGCCAGCAGCAACATATACGACTCTGGAAACACCATATATTTT
CASSNIYDSGNTIYF
>TRBV2|-|-|TRBJ2-1
TGTGCCAGCAGCGGACTATACCCTTCCTACAATGAGCAGTTCTTC
CASSGLYPSYNEQFF
>TRBV7-8|once|TRBD2|TRBJ2-3
TGTGCCAGCAGCTTAGGCCTCCTAGCGGGAGGTAGCACAGATACGCAGTATTTT
CASSLGLLAGGSTDTQYF
>TRBV6-6|-|TRBD1|TRBJ1-2
TGTGCCAGCAGTCCCGGGACAGCGTTTTCTGGCTACACCTTC
CASSPGTAFSGYTF
>TRBV29-1|-|TRBD1|TRBJ1-2
TGCAGCGTTGAAGACGGGGGACAGATCTATGGCTACACCTTC
CSVEDGGQIYGYTF
>TRBV7-9|-|-|TRBJ2-5
TGTGCCAGCAGCTTGAGTGTGGGTCTAGTAAAAGAGACCCAGTACTTC
CASSLSVGLVKETQYF
>TRBV5-6|-|-|TRBJ2-1
TGTGCCAGCAGCTTGTTGGACAGTGATGAGCAGTTCTTC
CASSLLDSDEQFF
>TRBV7-2|many|-|TRBJ2-3
TGTGCCAGCAGCTTAGCGCCGCAGGGGAGCACAGATACGCAGTATTTT
CASSLAPQGSTDTQYF
>TRBV11-1|once|TRBD1|TRBJ2-5
TGTGCCAGCAGCTTGGGACAGAAAGAGACCCAGTACTTC
CASSLGQKETQYF
>TRBV30|-|-|TRBJ1-1
TGTGCCTGGAGTAGGTCGCTCGGAACTTTCTTT
CAWSRSLGTFF
>TRBV18|-|TRBD1|TRBJ1-1
TGTGCCAGCTCACCGGCACAGGGGCGGACCTACACTGAAGCTTTCTTT
CASSPAQGRTYTEAFF
>TRBV2|-|TRBD1|TRBJ2-2
TGTGCCAGCACCCGGGACAGGGGCCCGAACACCGGGGAGCTGTTTTTT
CASTRDRGPNTGELFF
>TRBV9|-|-|TRBJ1-6
TGTGCCAGCAGCGTAGTAGATAATTCACCCCTCCACTTT
CASSVVDNSPLHF
>TRBV11-3|-|TRBD2|TRBJ2-3
TGTGCCAGCAGCTTGAGGACTAGCGGGGGTAGCACAGATACGCAGTATTTT
CASSLRTSGGSTDTQYF
>TRBV7-7|many|-|TRBJ2-2
TGTGCTAGCAGCTTAGCATTTGGGGACCGGGAGCTGTTTTTT
CASSLAFGDRELFF
>TRBV19|-|-|TRBJ1-6
TGTGCCAGTAGCCCGAGGTATTCACCCCTCCACTTT
CASSPRYSPLHF
>TRBV27|-|TRBD1|TRBJ2-3
TGTGCCAGCAGTTTATGGCAGGGGGAGAAAGATACGCAGTATTTT
CASSLWQGEKDTQYF
>TRBV2|once|TRBD1|TRBJ2-5
TGTGCCAGCAGTGAAGAGTTAGGGGGACAGGGTTTGGAGACCCAGTACTTC
CASSEELGGQGLETQYF
>TRBV7-9|-|-|TRBJ2-6
TGTGCCAGCAGCTTGGCGGGTAACACCCTCTCTGGGGCCAACGTCCTGACTTTC
CASSLAGNTLSGANVLTF
>TRBV30|few|-|TRBJ1-4
TGTGCCTGGAGTGAGGGTCCCTCGTCAACTAATGAAAAACTGTTTTTT
CAWSEGPSSTNEKLFF
>TRBV19|-|-|TRBJ1-6
TGTGCCAGTAGTATGGTTAATTCACCCCTCCACTTT
CASSMVNSPLHF
>TRBV7-9|-|-|TRBJ1-2
TGTGCCAGCAGCTTCGGCAGTAACTATGGCTACACCTTC
CASSFGSNYGYTF
>TRBV20-1|-|-|TRBJ1-1
TGCAGTGCTAATGAGGGTCCTGAAGCTTTCTTT
CSANEGPEAFF
>TRBV9|-|-|TRBJ2-2
TGTGCCAGCAGCGTAGCCACCGGGGAGCTGTTTTTT
CASSVATGELFF
>TRBV4-1|-|-|TRBJ1-2
TGCGCCAGCAGCCAACCTCAGGGCGGAGGGTGGTCTTATGGCTACACCTTC
CASSQPQGGGWSYGYTF
>TRBV14|-|TRBD1|TRBJ2-1
TGTGCCAGCAGCCAAGTGACAGGGCAGCAGTTCTTC
CASSQVTGQQFF
>TRBV5-1|-|-|TRBJ1-1
TGCGCCAGCAGCTTGTTAAACCGAATGAACACTGAAGCTTTCTTT
CASSLLNRMNTEAFF
>TRBV14|-|-|TRBJ2-1
TGTGCCAGCAGCCCGCGCAAGCGGACTGAGAGCTCCTACAATGAGCAGTTCTTC
CASSPRKRTESSYNEQFF
>TRBV5-6|-|-|TRBJ1-1
TGTGCCAGCAGCTTGGGGCCTACTTATAAAGCTTTCTTT
CASSLGPTYKAFF